This T cell receptor (beta chain) was identified in a study of T-cell memory formation after mild COVID-19. The wider study: Largely, TCR clusters stayed within a single donor. General observations from the study: The CD4+ clones that contracted clustered mainly within CM and EM, and the CD8+ clones concentrated in EMRA. Cross-reactive memory seemingly joined, as some responding clones were found in pre-infection memory.

CDR1 is SGHTA and CDR2 is FQGTGA in the germline V gene. The CDR3 loop spans 15 amino acids. V was clipped by 2 bases and J by 7 bases, with 14 bases between them. 5'RACE primed at constant segments yielded TCR alpha and TCR beta cDNA libraries bearing sample barcodes and UMIs. TCRdb reprocessed the 5' RACE reads with MiXCR, giving one entry per CDR3 protein. The table shows more than 300,000 distinct CDR3 sequences, with about 13% occurring only once. This clonotype was counted ten times or more. The antigen remains unidentified. The chain employs TRBV7-3 and TRBJ2-2, with D maybe TRBD1 (5 bases). The receptor comes from a man aged 18 to 29 who had mild COVID-19 (a few samples of this study predate the infection). Cell type and time point are not known. Sequenced material: PBMCs or a T cell subset sorted from them (not recorded which). The CDR3 region has the DNA TGTGCCAGCAGCTTACTTTCAGGGAAGGTCGGGGAGCTGTTTTTT. Amino acid sequence: CASSLLSGKVGELFF.